The clone carrying this T cell receptor (beta chain) has just one count. In the authors' methods: How many nucleated cells were present was estimated from reference gene primer amplification. TCRdb keeps only in-frame clones here, not all; method: immunoSEQ multiplex PCR. The D gene and trimming were derived from the DNA, and the V and J assignments and clone size from that table. The profile shows about 120,000 clones, less than 85% of them singletons. This sample was included in a study of blood T cell repertoires in COVID-19. Study as a whole: Material from acute and convalescent COVID-19 was sourced from the United States, Italy and Spain.

Germline V CDR1 and CDR2: SGHRS, YFSETQ. The CDR3 spans 16 residues. The V end lost 0 bases, the J end lost 1 base, and 12 bases lay between the germline ends. The sequencing sample was made of peripheral blood. V gene TRBV5-1 combines with J gene TRBJ2-3, with a possible D match to TRBD1 (5 bases). This TCR came from a man aged 30-40 years with acute or convalescent COVID-19. CDR3 in amino acids: CASSLAGHGGTDTQYF. The CDR3, as DNA: TGCGCCAGCAGCTTGGCTGGACATGGAGGCACAGATACGCAGTATTTT. Full variable domain (remainder filled in from reference TRBV5-1 and TRBJ2-3): KAGVTQTPRYLIKTRGQQVTLSCSPISGHRSVSWYQQTPGQGLQFLFEYFSETQRNKGNFPGRFSGRQFSNSRSEMNVSTLELGDSALYLCASSLAGHGGTDTQYFGPGTRLTVL.